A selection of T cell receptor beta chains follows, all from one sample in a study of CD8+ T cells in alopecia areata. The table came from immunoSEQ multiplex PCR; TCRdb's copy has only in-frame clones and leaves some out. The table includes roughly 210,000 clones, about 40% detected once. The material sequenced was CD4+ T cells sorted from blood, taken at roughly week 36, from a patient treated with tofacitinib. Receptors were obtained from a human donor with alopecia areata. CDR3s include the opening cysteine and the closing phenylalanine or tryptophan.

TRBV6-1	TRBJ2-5	CASRGAAQETQYF
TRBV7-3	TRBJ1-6	CASSLTGEGTPLHF
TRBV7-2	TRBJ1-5	CASSPRGGQPQHF
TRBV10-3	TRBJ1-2	CAIRGRGDDGYTF
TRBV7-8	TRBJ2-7	CASSERGGLSYEQYF
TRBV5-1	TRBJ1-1	CASSLEEGENTEAFF
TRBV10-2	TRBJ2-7	CASSAASGNYEQYF
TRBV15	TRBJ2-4	CATSRDRDNKNIQYF
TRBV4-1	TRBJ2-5	CASSQDRPLGRVVQETQYF
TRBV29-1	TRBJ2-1	CSSVILRGVNEQFF
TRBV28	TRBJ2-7	CASTRWGSHEQYF
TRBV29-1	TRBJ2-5	CSGGALQETQYF
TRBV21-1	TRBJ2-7	CASTPSPVAQYF
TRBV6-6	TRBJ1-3	CASRSGTGGPGNTIYF
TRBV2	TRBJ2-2	CASGRGDTGELFF
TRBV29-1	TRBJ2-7	CSGTTGSNEQYF
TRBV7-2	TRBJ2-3	CASSLVTLRVGDTQYF
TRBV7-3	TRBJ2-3	CASSLGLAGGADTQYF
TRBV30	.	CAWSVHSHEQYF
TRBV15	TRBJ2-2	CATRGQLANTGELFF
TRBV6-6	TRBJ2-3	CASSYSGTGTDTQYF
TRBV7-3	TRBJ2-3	CASSRAAGHTDTQYF
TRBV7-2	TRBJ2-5	CASRGGAETQYF
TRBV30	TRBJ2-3	CAWSLGTSANTQYF
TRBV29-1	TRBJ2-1	CSVVRGSSYNEQFF
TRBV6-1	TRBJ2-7	CASNQDRGAYEQYF
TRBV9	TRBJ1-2	CASSGRDRGYGYTF
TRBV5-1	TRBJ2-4	CASGSGGRNIQYF
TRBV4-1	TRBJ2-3	CASSQVRAVGWAYTQYF
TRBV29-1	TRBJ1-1	CSVIGQGLNTEAFF
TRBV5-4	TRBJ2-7	CASSRGPRGEQYF